A single sample is the source of the 14 T cell receptor beta chains below, sequenced in a study of blood T cell repertoires in COVID-19. Data came from immunoSEQ multiplex PCR; TCRdb stores just in-frame clones and leaves some out. Of about 380,000 clones listed, about 87% are singletons. Sequenced input: PBMCs or T cells enriched from blood (not recorded which). These receptors came from a man aged 30 to 39 who had recovered from COVID-19.

The chain recombines TRBV6-2 or TRBV6-3 with TRBJ1-5, with D perhaps matching TRBD1 (5 bases). V lost 2 bases and J lost 3, with 8 bases in between. The CDR3 loop spans 14 amino acids. CDR1 and CDR2 from the germline V gene are MNHEY and SVGEGT. The chain's CDR3 is CASSYRGVNQPQHF. The CDR3 DNA reads TGTGCCAGCAGTTACAGGGGCGTCAATCAGCCCCAGCATTTT.

J is TRBJ1-1 and V is TRBV13; possible D gene TRBD1, 6 bases. CDR3 length equals 15 residues. Per germline, CDR1 PRHDT and CDR2 FYEKMQ (reference sequence). V lost 4 bases and J 3 bases, leaving 15 bases between the germline ends. CDR3 in amino acids: CASSSRFTGYTEAFF. CDR3 nucleotide sequence: TGTGCCAGCAGCTCAAGATTTACAGGGTACACTGAAGCTTTCTTT.

V and J are TRBV3-1 (or the pseudogene TRBV3-2) and TRBJ2-2; no clear D. This CDR3 spans 12 amino acids. Germline assignment: CDR1 LGHDT and CDR2 YNNKEL (reference sequence). Trimming removed 5 bases from V and 6 bases from J, with 7 bases in between. The DNA for the CDR3 is TGTGCCAGCAGCTCGTATCCCGGGGAGCTGTTTTTT. Translating gives CASSSYPGELFF.

The chain has TRBV13 and TRBJ2-5, with TRBD1 matching over 7 bases. The germline V gene has CDR1 PRHDT and CDR2 FYEKMQ (reference sequence). This CDR3 is built from 14 residues. With 3 bases clipped from V and 5 bases from J, the junction kept 6 bases outside the gene matches. CDR3: CASSLKGGVETQYF. The CDR3 DNA follows: TGTGCCAGCAGCTTGAAAGGGGGCGTTGAGACCCAGTACTTC. Complete variable domain (other parts from reference TRBV13 and TRBJ2-5): AAGVIQSPRHLIKEKRETATLKCYPIPRHDTVYWYQQGPGQDPQFLISFYEKMQSDKGSIPDRFSAQQFSDYHSELNMSSLELGDSALYFCASSLKGGVETQYFGPGTRLLVL.

The V and J genes are TRBV7-9 and TRBJ1-2; D call uncertain. The germline gives CDR1 SEHNR, CDR2 FQNEAQ (reference sequence). CDR3 size: 14 residues. Trimming shortened V by 1 base and J by 4 bases, and 10 bases separated the two germline ends. Here the CDR3 reads CASSLGQITYGYTF. In DNA form, the CDR3 reads TGTGCCAGCAGCTTAGGCCAGATAACCTATGGCTACACCTTC.

This clone was seen only once. The rearrangement uses TRBV4-1 and TRBJ2-3; possible D gene TRBD2, 7 bases. The CDR3 loop spans 19 amino acids. The V end lost 0 bases, the J end lost 2 bases, and 21 bases lay between the germline ends. CDR1 is MGHRA, CDR2 YSYEKL, per germline. The CDR3 DNA sequence: TGCGCCAGCAGCCAAGATCTTAGGGGGGGTCTAGCGGACACAGATACGCAGTATTTT. Translating gives CASSQDLRGGLADTDTQYF.

V usage is TRBV4-3 and J usage is TRBJ1-5; D unresolved. The V end lost 0 bases, the J end lost 5 bases, and 11 bases lay between the germline ends. This CDR3 region has 15 residues. CDR1 LGHNA and CDR2 YSLEER come from the germline V gene. The CDR3 protein is CASSQDVEGYQPQHF. CDR3 bases: TGCGCCAGCAGCCAAGATGTGGAGGGATATCAGCCCCAGCATTTT.

This clone has just a few counts. The chain uses TRBV18 and TRBJ1-1; no firm D call. The CDR3 spans 14 residues. Deletions cut 2 bases from V and 1 base from J, with 8 bases between. Germline V gene lookup returns CDR1 KGHSH and CDR2 LQKENI. The CDR3 DNA reads as TGTGCCAGCTCACCAAGAAGCACGAACACTGAAGCTTTCTTT. This translates into CASSPRSTNTEAFF. Looking up the rest from reference TRBV18 and TRBJ1-1 gives the full variable domain: NAGVMQNPRHLVRRRGQEARLRCSPMKGHSHVYWYRQLPEEGLKFMVYLQKENIIDESGMPKERFSAEFPKEGPSILRIQQVVRGDSAAYFCASSPRSTNTEAFFGQGTRLTVV.

This clone was detected once. The chain recombines TRBV19 with TRBJ1-1, with 7 bases that match TRBD1. Germline lookup yields CDR1 LNHDA and CDR2 SQIVND (reference sequence). The CDR3 has 15 residues. The V segment lost 6 bases and the J segment 0 bases; nucleotides outside the gene matches: 7. CDR3 nucleotides: TGTGCCAGTAGACCTGGGACAGTCATGAACACTGAAGCTTTCTTT. This sequence encodes CASRPGTVMNTEAFF.

J is TRBJ1-1 and V is TRBV6-5; unclear D gene. Germline-derived CDR1 and CDR2 are MNHEY and SVGAGI. V lost 5 bases to trimming and J lost 4 bases, with 11 bases between them. The CDR3 has 13 amino acids. In nucleotides, the CDR3 is TGTGCCAGCAGTCTCGAGGAGATCACTGAAGCTTTCTTT. Protein sequence: CASSLEEITEAFF.

The rearrangement joins TRBV3-1 (or the pseudogene TRBV3-2) to TRBJ1-1, with TRBD1 matching 8 bases. V shed 3 bases and J 11 bases; nucleotides not matched to a gene: 8. The CDR3 extends over 13 amino acids. Germline CDR1 and CDR2: LGHDT and YNNKEL (reference sequence). This CDR3 is CASSQDRVLGAFF. The DNA for the CDR3 is TGTGCCAGCAGCCAGGACAGGGTATTAGGGGCTTTCTTT.

The CDR3 DNA reads TGTGCCAGCAGCGCGACCCTTAGACAGGGCCTCACTGAAGCTTTCTTT. This codes for CASSATLRQGLTEAFF. The V and J genes are TRBV9 and TRBJ1-1, with 7 bases fitting TRBD1. The J segment lost 4 bases and the V segment lost 3 bases, leaving 12 bases of the junction unmatched. Germline V gene sequence: CDR1 SGDLS, CDR2 YYNGEE. The CDR3 is made up of 16 amino acids.

In nucleotides, the CDR3 is TGTGCCATCACCGCGGCGGGGGCGCTCAATGAGCAGTTCTTC. Protein product: CAITAAGALNEQFF. V usage is TRBV10-3 and J usage is TRBJ2-1; maybe TRBD2 (7 bases). Trimming took off 7 bases at V and 6 bases at J, with 16 bases between the two ends. Per germline, CDR1 ENHRY and CDR2 SYGVKD. CDR3 length equals 14 residues.

This chain links TRBV6-5 with TRBJ2-1, with 8 positions matching TRBD2. Germline V gene sequence: CDR1 MNHEY, CDR2 SVGAGI. This CDR3 spans 14 amino acids. V lost 6 bases and J lost 3; bases outside the gene matches: 4. CDR3 sequence: CASSTGTSYNEQFF. CDR3 sequence (DNA): TGTGCCAGCAGCACCGGGACTAGCTACAATGAGCAGTTCTTC.